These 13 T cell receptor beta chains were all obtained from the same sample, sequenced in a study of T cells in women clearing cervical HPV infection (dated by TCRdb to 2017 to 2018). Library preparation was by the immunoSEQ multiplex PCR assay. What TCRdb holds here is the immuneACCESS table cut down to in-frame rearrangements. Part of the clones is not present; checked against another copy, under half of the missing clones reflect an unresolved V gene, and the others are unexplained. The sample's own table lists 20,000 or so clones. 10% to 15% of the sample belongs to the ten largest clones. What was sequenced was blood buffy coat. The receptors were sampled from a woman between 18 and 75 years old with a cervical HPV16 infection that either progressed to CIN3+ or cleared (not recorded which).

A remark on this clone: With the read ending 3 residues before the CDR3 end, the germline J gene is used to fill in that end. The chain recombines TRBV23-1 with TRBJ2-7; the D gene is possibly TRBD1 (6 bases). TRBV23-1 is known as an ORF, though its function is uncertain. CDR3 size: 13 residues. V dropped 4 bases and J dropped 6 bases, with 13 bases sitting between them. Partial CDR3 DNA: TGCGCCAGCAGTCTAGGGGGTTTGGGCGAG. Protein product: CASSLGGLGE. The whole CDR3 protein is CASSLGGLGEQYF.

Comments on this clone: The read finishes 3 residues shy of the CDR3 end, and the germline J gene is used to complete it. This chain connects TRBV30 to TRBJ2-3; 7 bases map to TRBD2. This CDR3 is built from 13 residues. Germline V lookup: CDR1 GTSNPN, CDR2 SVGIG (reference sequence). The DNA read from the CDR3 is TGTGCCTGGAGTGGGGGGGGAAATCAGCCG. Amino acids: CAWSGGGNQP. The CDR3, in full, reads CAWSGGGNQPQYF.

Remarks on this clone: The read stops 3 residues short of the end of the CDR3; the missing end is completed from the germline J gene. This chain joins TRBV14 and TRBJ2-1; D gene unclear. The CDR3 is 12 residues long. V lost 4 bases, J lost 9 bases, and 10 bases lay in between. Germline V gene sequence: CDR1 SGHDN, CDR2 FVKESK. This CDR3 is CASSPSALEQFF. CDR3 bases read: TGTGCCAGCAGCCCATCAGCGCTTGAG.

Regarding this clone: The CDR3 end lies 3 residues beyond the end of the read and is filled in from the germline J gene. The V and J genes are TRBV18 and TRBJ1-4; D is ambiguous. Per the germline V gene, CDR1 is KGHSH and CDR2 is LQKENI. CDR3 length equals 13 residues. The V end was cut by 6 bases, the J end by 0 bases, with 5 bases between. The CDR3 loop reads CASSTSTNEKLFF. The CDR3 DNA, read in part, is TGTGCCAGCTCGACTTCAACTAATGAAAAA. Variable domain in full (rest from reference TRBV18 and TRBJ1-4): NAGVMQNPRHLVRRRGQEARLRCSPMKGHSHVYWYRQLPEEGLKFMVYLQKENIIDESGMPKERFSAEFPKEGPSILRIQQVVRGDSAAYFCASSTSTNEKLFFGSGTQLSVL.

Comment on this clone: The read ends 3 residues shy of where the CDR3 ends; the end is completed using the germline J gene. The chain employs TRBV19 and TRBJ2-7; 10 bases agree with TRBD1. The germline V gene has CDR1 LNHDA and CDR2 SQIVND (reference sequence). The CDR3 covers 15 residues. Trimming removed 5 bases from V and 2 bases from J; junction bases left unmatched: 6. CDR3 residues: CASSPDGTGAYEQYF. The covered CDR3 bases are TGTGCCAGTAGTCCTGATGGGACAGGGGCCTACGAG.

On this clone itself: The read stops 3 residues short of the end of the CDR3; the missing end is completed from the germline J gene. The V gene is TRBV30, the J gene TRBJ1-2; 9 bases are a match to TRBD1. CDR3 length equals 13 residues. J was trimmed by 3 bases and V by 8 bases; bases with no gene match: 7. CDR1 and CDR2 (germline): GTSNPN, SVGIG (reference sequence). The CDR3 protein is CAASTGGYYGYTF. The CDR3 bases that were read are TGTGCCGCTTCGACAGGGGGTTACTATGGC.

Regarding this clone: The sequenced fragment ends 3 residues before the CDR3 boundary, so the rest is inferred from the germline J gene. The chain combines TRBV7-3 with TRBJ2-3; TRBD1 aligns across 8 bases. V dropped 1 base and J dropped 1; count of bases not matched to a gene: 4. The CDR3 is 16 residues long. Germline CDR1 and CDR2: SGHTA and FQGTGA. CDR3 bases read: TGTGCCAGCAGCTTAAGGGGACAGGCCGGCACAGATACG. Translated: CASSLRGQAGTDT. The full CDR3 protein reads CASSLRGQAGTDTQYF. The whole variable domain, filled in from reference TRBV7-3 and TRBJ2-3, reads GAGVSQTPSNKVTEKGKYVELRCDPISGHTALYWYRQSLGQGPEFLIYFQGTGAADDSGLPNDRFFAVRPEGSVSTLKIQRTERGDSAVYLCASSLRGQAGTDTQYFGPGTRLTVL.

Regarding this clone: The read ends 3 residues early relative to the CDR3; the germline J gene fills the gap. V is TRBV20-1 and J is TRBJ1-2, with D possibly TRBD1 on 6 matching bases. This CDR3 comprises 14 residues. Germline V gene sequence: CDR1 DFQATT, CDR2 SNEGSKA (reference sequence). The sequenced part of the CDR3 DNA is TGCAGTGCGAAAGCGGGGGCAATGATTGGGGGC. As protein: CSAKAGAMIGG. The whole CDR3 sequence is CSAKAGAMIGGYTF.

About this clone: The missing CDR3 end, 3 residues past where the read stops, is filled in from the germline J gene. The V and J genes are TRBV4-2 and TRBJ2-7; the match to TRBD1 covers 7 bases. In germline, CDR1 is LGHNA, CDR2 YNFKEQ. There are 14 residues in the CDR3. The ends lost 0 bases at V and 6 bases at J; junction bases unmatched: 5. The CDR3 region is CASSQDTGETEQYF. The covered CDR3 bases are TGTGCCAGCAGCCAAGATACAGGGGAGACCGAG.

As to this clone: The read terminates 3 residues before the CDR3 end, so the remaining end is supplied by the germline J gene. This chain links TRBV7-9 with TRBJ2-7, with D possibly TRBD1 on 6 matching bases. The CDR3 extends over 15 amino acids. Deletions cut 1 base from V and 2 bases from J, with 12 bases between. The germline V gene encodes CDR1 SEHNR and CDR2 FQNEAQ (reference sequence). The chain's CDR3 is CASSLGQGITYEQYF. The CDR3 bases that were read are TGTGCCAGCAGCTTAGGTCAGGGGATCACCTACGAG.

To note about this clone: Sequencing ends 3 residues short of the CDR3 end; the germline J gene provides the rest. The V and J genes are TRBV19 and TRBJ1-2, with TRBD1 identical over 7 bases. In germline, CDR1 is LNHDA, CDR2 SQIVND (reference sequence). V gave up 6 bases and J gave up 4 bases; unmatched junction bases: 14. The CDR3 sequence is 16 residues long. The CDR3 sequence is CASRKGLGGAAYGYTF. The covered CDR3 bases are TGTGCCAGTAGGAAGGGCCTAGGGGGCGCAGCCTATGGC.

The CDR3 region is CAISADRNQPQHF. CDR3 DNA (partial): TGTGCCATCAGTGCCGACAGGAATCAGCCC. The chain uses TRBV10-3 and TRBJ1-5; weak D call: TRBD1 (6 bases). The observed sequence ends 3 residues before the CDR3 terminus, with the missing tail filled in from the germline J gene. V was trimmed by 4 bases and J by 4 bases, leaving 8 bases between them. CDR3 length: 13 amino acids. Germline-derived CDR1 and CDR2 are ENHRY and SYGVKD.

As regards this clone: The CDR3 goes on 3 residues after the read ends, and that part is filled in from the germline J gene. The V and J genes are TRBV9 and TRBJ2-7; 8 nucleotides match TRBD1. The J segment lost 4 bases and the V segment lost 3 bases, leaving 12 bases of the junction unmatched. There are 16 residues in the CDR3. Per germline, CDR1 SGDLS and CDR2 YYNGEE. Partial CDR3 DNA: TGTGCCAGCAGCGCGAGCGCCACAGGGGGTATTTACGAG. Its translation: CASSASATGGIYE. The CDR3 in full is CASSASATGGIYEQYF. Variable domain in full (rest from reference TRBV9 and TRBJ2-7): DSGVTQTPKHLITATGQRVTLRCSPRSGDLSVYWYQQSLDQGLQFLIQYYNGEERAKGNILERFSAQQFPDLHSELNLSSLELGDSALYFCASSASATGGIYEQYFGPGTRLTVT.